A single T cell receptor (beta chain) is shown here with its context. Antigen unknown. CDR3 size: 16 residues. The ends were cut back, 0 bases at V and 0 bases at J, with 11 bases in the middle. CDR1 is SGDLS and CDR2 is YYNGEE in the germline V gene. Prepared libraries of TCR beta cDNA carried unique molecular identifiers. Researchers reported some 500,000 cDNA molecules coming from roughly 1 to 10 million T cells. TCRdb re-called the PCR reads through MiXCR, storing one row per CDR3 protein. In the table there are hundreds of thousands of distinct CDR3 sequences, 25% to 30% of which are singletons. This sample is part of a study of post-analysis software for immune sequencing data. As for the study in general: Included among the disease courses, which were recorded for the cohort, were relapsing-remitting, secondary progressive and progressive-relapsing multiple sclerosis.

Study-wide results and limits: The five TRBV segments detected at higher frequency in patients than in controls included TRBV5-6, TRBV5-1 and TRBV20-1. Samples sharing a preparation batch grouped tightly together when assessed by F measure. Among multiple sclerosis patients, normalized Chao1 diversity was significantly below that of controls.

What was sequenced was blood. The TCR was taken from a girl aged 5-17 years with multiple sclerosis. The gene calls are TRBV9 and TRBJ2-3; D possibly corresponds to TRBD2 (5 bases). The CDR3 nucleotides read TGTGCCAGCAGCGTAGTGGGTAGAGGGAGCACAGATACGCAGTATTTT. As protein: CASSVVGRGSTDTQYF.